This T cell receptor (beta chain) was sequenced for a study of CD8 T cells in ankylosing spondylitis. Study-level points and caveats: Reportedly, matched ankylosing spondylitis synovial fluid was significantly enriched for disease-linked clones. Some motif variants had been reported before (in reactive arthritis synovial fluid and blood).

As for this clonotype: Antigen specificity is unknown.

Germline V gives CDR1 LNHDA, CDR2 SQIVND (reference sequence). The CDR3 contains 13 residues. V lost 9 bases to trimming and J lost 0 bases, with 8 bases between them. One entry per CDR3 protein results from TCRdb running MiXCR on the 5' RACE reads. The sample lists some 30,000 distinct CDR3 sequences, 14% occurring once. The chain employs TRBV19 and TRBJ1-4; D gene ambiguous. Sequencing was carried out using blood. This clonotype was obtained from a male donor with ankylosing spondylitis or in good health (not recorded which). DNA of the CDR3: TGTGCCAGCAGCTTTGCAACTAATGAAAAACTGTTTTTT. It yields the protein CASSFATNEKLFF.